This record covers a single T cell receptor beta chain. The sample holds many counts of this clonotype. The specificity of this receptor is unknown. Per-base qualities were not stored, and no clone one base away is much larger. V is clipped by 3 bases and J by 1 base, and the sequence between their germline boundaries is 9 bases long. CDR3 length: 15 amino acids, cysteine to phenylalanine. Solely the CDR3 DNA is kept, with 45 bases framed from the first base. Based on the germline V gene, the CDR1 and CDR2 sequences are SGHAT and FQNNGV. The run used an Illumina HiSeq 1500. TCRdb cleaned the public reads at Q25 with fastp, built clones with MiXCR and kept in-frame beta chains. Every entry covers one CDR3 protein and lists the most common genes and DNA from its rows. The sample profile shows fewer than 300,000 distinct CDR3 sequences; about 25% of them were found once. The ten largest clones add up to about 15% of the sample.

These data are taken from a study of T cell repertoires in cytomegalovirus infection (dated by TCRdb to about 2019). Turning to the overall study: Donor HLA type was relevant to the analysis, because carriage of CMV infection together with the matching HLA type was indicated by public TCR beta signatures. Results and caveats for the whole study, not just this receptor: The ex vivo response was dominated by HLA-C-restricted CMV-specific TCR beta clonotypes, which also provided the single most frequent clonotype in two of eight donors. Cumulative frequency of public TCR beta family members discriminated carriers of CMV infection plus the relevant HLA type in this cohort and an independent 352-donor cohort.

Sequencing was carried out using PBMCs. The source of this sequence is a human donor in good health (CMV status not recorded). Some clones in this sample may be carry-over from other donors' samples. Here the chain combines TRBV11-2 and TRBJ2-2; 6 matching bases give a weak D call of TRBD2. At the DNA level, the sequence is TGTGCCAGCAGCTTGAGGAGGGGGAACACCGGGGAGCTGTTTTTT. Its protein product is CASSLRRGNTGELFF. The CDR3 plus the reference TRBV11-2 and TRBJ2-2 genes for the other parts give the full variable domain: EAGVAQSPRYKIIEKRQSVAFWCNPISGHATLYWYQQILGQGPKLLIQFQNNGVVDDSQLPKDRFSAERLKGVDSTLKIQPAKLEDSAVYLCASSLRRGNTGELFFGEGSRLTVL.